The 27 T cell receptor beta chains presented below share a single source sample, sequenced in a study of Graves' ophthalmopathy and Graves' hyperthyroidism. Amplification from RNA transcripts yielded the TCR beta CDR3 regions. Second-round multiplex PCR came after a first-round RT-PCR that employed HTBI primers. TCRdb recomputed calls from the multiplex PCR reads with MiXCR, one row per CDR3 protein. The sample consists of 200,000 to 250,000 distinct CDR3 sequences, less than 55% of them appearing once. Sequences were obtained from peripheral blood. The receptors stem from an adult man with Graves' ophthalmopathy.

This rearrangement joins TRBV2 to TRBJ1-4; no reliable D call. Germline V gene lookup returns CDR1 SNHLY and CDR2 FYNNEI. The CDR3 loop spans 15 amino acids. Trimming stripped 5 bases from V and 2 bases from J, with 12 bases between. The CDR3 here is CASSYGPGTNEKLFF. In nucleotides, the CDR3 is TGTGCCAGCAGTTACGGTCCGGGGACTAATGAAAAACTGTTTTTT. Drawing the rest from reference TRBV2 and TRBJ1-4, the complete variable domain is EPEVTQTPSHQVTQMGQEVILRCVPISNHLYFYWYRQILGQKVEFLVSFYNNEISEKSEIFDDQFSVERPDGSNFTLKIRSTKLEDSAMYFCASSYGPGTNEKLFFGSGTQLSVL.

The chain employs TRBV6-1 and TRBJ1-2; 7 bases agree with TRBD1. The J segment lost 4 bases and the V segment lost 6 bases, leaving 5 bases of the junction unmatched. CDR1 and CDR2 from the germline V gene are MNHNS and SASEGT. The CDR3 is made up of 13 amino acids. CDR3 coding DNA: TGTGCCAGCAGAGGGGACAGCTCCTATGGCTACACCTTC. As protein: CASRGDSSYGYTF.

This clonotype was seen only a few times. The rearrangement links TRBV6-1 to TRBJ2-7; TRBD1 aligns across 9 bases. CDR1 MNHNS and CDR2 SASEGT come from the germline V gene. CDR3 length equals 15 residues. V lost 5 bases and J lost 2; bases outside the gene matches: 7. The CDR3 DNA is TGTGCCAGCAGTCACTCGGGACAGGGAACCTACGAGCAGTACTTC. Translated, it gives CASSHSGQGTYEQYF.

This clonotype was recorded many times. The chain uses TRBV7-3 and TRBJ2-5; 7 bases match TRBD1. The germline V gene has CDR1 SGHTA and CDR2 FQGTGA. The CDR3 is 15 residues long. J was trimmed by 5 bases and V by 4 bases; bases with no gene match: 10. The DNA for the CDR3 is TGTGCCAGCAGCTCCAACCCGGGACAGACGGAGACCCAGTACTTC. Translation gives CASSSNPGQTETQYF.

V usage is TRBV7-9 and J usage is TRBJ2-7, with 7 bases matching TRBD1. This CDR3 has 13 residues. Germline V gives CDR1 SEHNR, CDR2 FQNEAQ (reference sequence). V was pared by 3 bases and J by 6 bases, with 5 bases of the junction left unmatched. The CDR3 nucleotides read TGTGCCAGCAGCTTGGGGAACAGGGGCGAGCAGTACTTC. It yields the protein CASSLGNRGEQYF.

This clonotype was detected ten times or more. The chain carries TRBV11-2 and TRBJ2-7; D gene uncertain. V was shortened by 1 base and J by 4 bases, with 11 bases between the two germline ends. The CDR3 contains 14 residues. In germline, CDR1 is SGHAT, CDR2 FQNNGV. CDR3 region: CASSLVRMPYEQYF. CDR3 nucleotides: TGTGCCAGCAGCTTAGTGAGGATGCCGTACGAGCAGTACTTC.

The chain employs TRBV2 and TRBJ1-5, with a weak D call TRBD1 (5 bases). Deletions cut 3 bases from V and 5 bases from J, with 8 bases between. Germline values: CDR1 SNHLY, CDR2 FYNNEI. The CDR3 runs 13 residues. CDR3 sequence: CASSDRGDQPQHF. The CDR3 coding sequence is TGTGCCAGCAGTGATCGGGGGGATCAGCCCCAGCATTTT.

The V call is TRBV9, the J call TRBJ1-5; D is unresolved. CDR1 and CDR2 (germline): SGDLS, YYNGEE. There are 15 residues in the CDR3. Trimming stripped 0 bases from V and 9 bases from J, with 16 bases between. CDR3 loop: CASSVEGQVDPPQHF. The CDR3 DNA is TGTGCCAGCAGCGTAGAAGGTCAGGTTGATCCGCCCCAGCATTTT. Full variable domain (remainder filled in from reference TRBV9 and TRBJ1-5): DSGVTQTPKHLITATGQRVTLRCSPRSGDLSVYWYQQSLDQGLQFLIQYYNGEERAKGNILERFSAQQFPDLHSELNLSSLELGDSALYFCASSVEGQVDPPQHFGDGTRLSIL.

This clonotype was recorded a few times. The rearrangement links TRBV7-8 to TRBJ2-7; tentatively, D is TRBD1 (6 bases). The germline CDR1 and CDR2 sequences are SGHVS and FQNEAQ. This CDR3 region has 14 residues. The V gene lost 6 bases and the J gene lost 6 bases, with 18 bases spanning the gap. The CDR3 region has the DNA TGTGCCAGCAGTTTACAGGGACCCCTAAGCGAGCAGTACTTC. Translated: CASSLQGPLSEQYF.

The chain joins TRBV6-5 to TRBJ2-5; 12 bases are a match to TRBD2. Per the germline V gene, CDR1 is MNHEY and CDR2 is SVGAGI. CDR3 length equals 16 residues. J was trimmed by 5 bases and V by 4 bases; bases with no gene match: 8. The CDR3, as DNA: TGTGCCAGCAGTTTCCCCGGACTAGCGGGGCAGGAGACCCAGTACTTC. Translated: CASSFPGLAGQETQYF.

This clonotype was found a few times. The chain couples TRBV20-1 to TRBJ1-1; no clear D. The CDR3 extends over 12 amino acids. Germline V gene lookup returns CDR1 DFQATT and CDR2 SNEGSKA (reference sequence). With 1 base removed from V and 0 bases from J, the gap between germline ends came to 3 bases. In DNA form, the CDR3 reads TGCAGTGCTAGAGGGTTGAACACTGAAGCTTTCTTT. Its protein product is CSARGLNTEAFF.

On this clonotype: A much more abundant neighbour one base away suggests this may be a read error. CDR3 coding DNA: TGCAGCGTTGTCGAGGGGGAGGAGGCCCAGTACTTC. It yields the protein CSVVEGEEAQYF. The chain has TRBV29-1 and TRBJ2-5, with D perhaps given as TRBD1 or TRBD2 (6 bases each). The CDR3 loop spans 12 amino acids. Looked up from germline, CDR1 is SQVTM and CDR2 is ANQGSEA. Trimming shortened V by 4 bases and J by 9 bases, and 15 bases separated the two germline ends. Using reference TRBV29-1 and TRBJ2-5 for the parts outside the CDR3, the full variable domain is SAVISQKPSRDICQRGTSLTIQCQVDSQVTMMFWYRQQPGQSLTLIATANQGSEATYESGFVIDKFPISRPNLTFSTLTVSNMSPEDSSIYLCSVVEGEEAQYFGPGTRLLVL.

A note on this clonotype: Possible read error: a much larger clone is one base away. Lacking the conserved final phenylalanine or tryptophan, this CDR3 likely reflects a read error. The chain recombines TRBV25-1 with TRBJ1-1; D call uncertain. Looked up from germline, CDR1 is MGHDK and CDR2 is SYGVNS. V gave up 6 bases and J gave up 7 bases, with 12 bases separating them. The CDR3 totals 12 residues. CDR3 in amino acids: CASSPRWGEAFS. The CDR3, as DNA: TGTGCCAGCAGCCCTCGGTGGGGTGAAGCTTTCTCT.

The rearrangement joins TRBV7-9 to TRBJ1-3; no firm D call. Trimming took 6 bases from V and 4 from J, leaving 16 bases between them. This CDR3 comprises 15 residues. Germline lookup yields CDR1 SEHNR and CDR2 FQNEAQ (reference sequence). CDR3 region: CASSPKSGLGNTIYF. For the CDR3, the DNA is TGTGCCAGCAGTCCCAAGTCAGGACTGGGAAACACCATATATTTT. The full variable domain, in which reference TRBV7-9 and TRBJ1-3 provide the parts outside the CDR3, is DTGVSQNPRHKITKRGQNVTFRCDPISEHNRLYWYRQTLGQGPEFLTYFQNEAQLEKSRLLSDRFSAERPKGSFSTLEIQRTEQGDSAMYLCASSPKSGLGNTIYFGEGSWLTVV.

The chain employs TRBV10-3 and TRBJ2-7; 7 bases are a match to TRBD2. After removal of 4 bases from V and 0 bases from J, the junction contained 12 bases not matched to a gene. The CDR3 is made up of 17 amino acids. The germline CDR1 and CDR2 sequences are ENHRY and SYGVKD. The CDR3 loop is CAISGLGGETPSYEQYF. The CDR3 DNA is TGTGCCATCAGTGGATTGGGGGGGGAGACCCCCTCCTACGAGCAGTACTTC.

The V gene is TRBV7-6, the J gene TRBJ1-1; 9 bases are a match to TRBD1. J gave up 4 bases and V 6 bases, and 6 bases lay outside the gene matches. The germline CDR1 and CDR2 sequences are SGHVS and FNYEAQ. The CDR3 loop spans 14 amino acids. CDR3 loop: CASSPGTGFTEAFF. The CDR3 region has the DNA TGTGCCAGCAGTCCGGGGACAGGGTTCACTGAAGCTTTCTTT. Supplemented by reference TRBV7-6 and TRBJ1-1, the full variable domain reads GAGVSQSPRYKVTKRGQDVALRCDPISGHVSLYWYRQALGQGPEFLTYFNYEAQQDKSGLPNDRFSAERPEGSISTLTIQRTEQRDSAMYRCASSPGTGFTEAFFGQGTRLTVV.

This sequence joins TRBV14 and TRBJ1-5; D gene unclear. This CDR3 is 13 amino acids long. Germline V gene lookup returns CDR1 SGHDN and CDR2 FVKESK. With 0 bases removed from V and 7 bases from J, the gap between germline ends came to 7 bases. This chain's CDR3 is CASSQDLRQPQHF. CDR3 nucleotides: TGTGCCAGCAGCCAAGATTTGAGGCAGCCCCAGCATTTT.

V usage is TRBV2 and J usage is TRBJ2-2; maybe TRBD2 (6 bases). V lost 6 bases and J 7 bases, leaving 18 bases between the germline ends. The CDR3 sequence is 15 residues long. CDR1 and CDR2 (germline): SNHLY, FYNNEI. CDR3: CASRPVPRGGGELFF. In DNA, the CDR3 is TGTGCCAGCAGGCCCGTCCCTAGGGGAGGCGGGGAGCTGTTTTTT.

The genes are TRBV24-1 and TRBJ2-5, with 9 bases matching TRBD1. V gave up 4 bases and J gave up 12 bases; unmatched junction bases: 11. The CDR3 extends over 14 amino acids. CDR1 KGHDR and CDR2 SFDVKD come from the germline V gene. The CDR3 reads CATSDPGQGQTEYF. The CDR3 nucleotides are TGTGCCACCAGTGACCCGGGACAGGGACAAACCGAGTACTTC.

J is TRBJ1-1 and V is TRBV20-1, with 11 bases aligning to TRBD1. The CDR3 covers 17 residues. Germline V gene sequence: CDR1 DFQATT, CDR2 SNEGSKA (reference sequence). Germline trimming cut 2 bases from V and 6 bases from J; bases unmatched to any gene: 14. In DNA, the CDR3 is TGCAGTGCTAGAAACCCCCGGGACAGGGGGGGTATCGCTGAAGCTTTCTTT. Translated: CSARNPRDRGGIAEAFF.

The J gene is TRBJ2-2, the V gene TRBV15; perhaps D is TRBD1 or TRBD2 (6 bases each). The length of the CDR3 is 15 residues. Trimming shortened V by 0 bases and J by 6 bases, and 11 bases separated the two germline ends. Germline values: CDR1 LNHNV, CDR2 YYDKDF (reference sequence). The CDR3, as DNA: TGTGCCACCAGCAGAGAGGGGGGCCAGGCCGGGGAGCTGTTTTTT. It yields the protein CATSREGGQAGELFF.

Details on this clonotype: One junction end disagrees with the germline gene, perhaps due to a read error. This chain uses TRBV7-2 with TRBJ2-5; TRBD2 matches at 9 bases. Germline loops: CDR1 SGHTA, CDR2 FQGNSA. The CDR3 is made up of 15 amino acids. Here the CDR3 DNA reads TGCGCCAGCAGCCAAACCGGGACTAGCATCGAGACCCAGTACTTC. Encoded protein: CASSQTGTSIETQYF.

The chain links TRBV2 to TRBJ2-6; 7 nucleotides align to TRBD1. Germline assignment: CDR1 SNHLY and CDR2 FYNNEI. The CDR3 is 16 residues long. The V gene end was trimmed by 4 bases and the J gene end by 6 bases; junction bases not matched to a gene: 9. The CDR3 sequence: CASSVDREFQANVLTF. The DNA for the CDR3 is TGTGCCAGCAGTGTTGACAGGGAATTTCAGGCCAACGTCCTGACTTTC.

This sequence joins TRBV7-6 and TRBJ2-2, with D possibly matching TRBD2 (5 bases). This CDR3 is 14 amino acids long. The V end lost 3 bases, the J end lost 5 bases, and 10 bases lay between the germline ends. Germline V CDR1 and CDR2: SGHVS, FNYEAQ. CDR3 residues: CASSFLTGTGELFF. As DNA, the CDR3 is TGTGCCAGCAGCTTTCTTACGGGGACCGGGGAGCTGTTTTTT.

In its sample, this clonotype was seen many times. The J gene is TRBJ2-5, the V gene TRBV29-1, with 7 bases aligning to TRBD2. The CDR3 has 14 residues. The V segment lost 7 bases and the J segment 2 bases; nucleotides outside the gene matches: 10. CDR1 SQVTM and CDR2 ANQGSEA come from the germline V gene. This chain's CDR3 is CSADRGVEQETQYF. CDR3 DNA: TGCAGCGCTGACCGGGGGGTGGAACAAGAGACCCAGTACTTC.

This clonotype was counted between two and nine times. The chain has TRBV2 and TRBJ1-6; 9 positions match TRBD1. CDR3 length: 13 amino acids. Trimming removed 3 bases from V and 9 bases from J; junction bases left unmatched: 0. Germline V gene lookup returns CDR1 SNHLY and CDR2 FYNNEI. The CDR3 spells CASSEDRGSPLHF. The CDR3 nucleotides are TGTGCCAGCAGTGAGGACAGGGGTTCACCCCTCCACTTT.

V usage is TRBV10-3 and J usage is TRBJ1-1, with TRBD1 matching 7 bases. The CDR3 totals 12 residues. Germline CDR1 ENHRY, CDR2 SYGVKD. V trimming: 10 bases; J trimming: 6 bases; junction bases outside the gene matches: 8. CDR3 amino acids: CASGEDRSEAFF. CDR3 nucleotides: TGTGCCAGCGGAGAGGACAGGTCTGAAGCTTTCTTT.